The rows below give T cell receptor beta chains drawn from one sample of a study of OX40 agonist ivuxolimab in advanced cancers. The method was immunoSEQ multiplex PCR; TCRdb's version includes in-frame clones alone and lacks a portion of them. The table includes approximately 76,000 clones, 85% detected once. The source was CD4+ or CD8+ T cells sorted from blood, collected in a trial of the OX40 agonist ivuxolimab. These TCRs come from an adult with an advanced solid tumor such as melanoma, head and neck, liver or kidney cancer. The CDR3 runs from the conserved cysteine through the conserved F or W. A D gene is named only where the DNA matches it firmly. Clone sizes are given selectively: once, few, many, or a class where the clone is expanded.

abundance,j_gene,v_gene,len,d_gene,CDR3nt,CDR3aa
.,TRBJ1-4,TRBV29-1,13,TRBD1,TGCAGCACCCGGGACAGGGCGGTTAGAAAAACTGTTTTT,CSTRDRAVRKTVF
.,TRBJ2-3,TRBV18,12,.,TGTGCCAGCTCACCCTACACAGATACGCAGTATTTT,CASSPYTDTQYF
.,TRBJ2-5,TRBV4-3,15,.,TGCGCCAGCAGCCAAGGTGGAGGGCGGGGAGAGACCCAGTACTTC,CASSQGGGRGETQYF
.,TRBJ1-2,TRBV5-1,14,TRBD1,TGCGCCAGCAGGTCCGGGACAGGGGGCTTCGGCTACACCTTC,CASRSGTGGFGYTF
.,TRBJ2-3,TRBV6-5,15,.,TGTGCCAGCAGTTACTCGATAGGGCCCCAACAGGCGCAGTATTTT,CASSYSIGPQQAQYF
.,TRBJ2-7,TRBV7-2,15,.,TGTGCCAGCAGCTTAGGGGTTCAGGCGGTCCACGAGCAGTACTTC,CASSLGVQAVHEQYF
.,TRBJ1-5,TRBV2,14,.,TGTGCCAGCAGTGCCCAGGGGCTGGGTCAGCCCCAGCATTTT,CASSAQGLGQPQHF
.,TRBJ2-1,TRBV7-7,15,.,TGTGCTAGCAGCTTAGCGCTTACTATGGACAATGAGCAGTTCTTC,CASSLALTMDNEQFF
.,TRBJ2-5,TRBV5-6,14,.,TGTGCCAGCAGCTCCGGGCAGGGCGGGGAGACCCAGTACTTC,CASSSGQGGETQYF
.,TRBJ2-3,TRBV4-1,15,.,TGCGCCAGCAGCCAATTGGAGGGCGGCACAGATACGCAGTATTTT,CASSQLEGGTDTQYF
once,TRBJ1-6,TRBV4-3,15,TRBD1,TGCGCCAGCAGCCAACAGGGGGCCTTTAATTCACCCCTCCACTTT,CASSQQGAFNSPLHF
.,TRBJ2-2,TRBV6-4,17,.,TGTGCCAGCAGTTACTCCGCGGGACGTATGAACACCGGGGAGCTGTTTTTT,CASSYSAGRMNTGELFF
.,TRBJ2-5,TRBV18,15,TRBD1,TGTGCCATCTATACCGTGACAGGGGGCAAAGAGACCCAGTACTTC,CAIYTVTGGKETQYF
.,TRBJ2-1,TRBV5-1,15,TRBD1,TGCGCCAGCAACCCGGGACAGGGGGCTTACAATGAGCAGTTCTTC,CASNPGQGAYNEQFF
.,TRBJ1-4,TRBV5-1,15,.,TGCGCCAGCAGCAGCCGCGGGGGCTCAAATGAAAAACTGTTTTTT,CASSSRGGSNEKLFF
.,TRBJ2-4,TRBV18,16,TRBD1,TGTGCCAGCTCACCACCAGGGACAGGGACTGAGAACATTCAGTACTTC,CASSPPGTGTENIQYF
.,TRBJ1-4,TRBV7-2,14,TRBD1,TGTGCCAGCAGCCTCCGGCAGGGGGCTGAAAAACTGTTTTTT,CASSLRQGAEKLFF
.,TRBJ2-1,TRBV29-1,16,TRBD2,TGCAGCGTTGAGAGACTAGCGGGGGGCCTTGATAATGAGCAGTTCTTC,CSVERLAGGLDNEQFF
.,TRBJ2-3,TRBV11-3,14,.,TGTGCCAGCAGCTTATTAGGGGGCACAGATACGCAGTATTTT,CASSLLGGTDTQYF
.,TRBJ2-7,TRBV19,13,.,TGTGCCAGTAGTATTTCCGGGTCCTACGAGCAGTACTTC,CASSISGSYEQYF
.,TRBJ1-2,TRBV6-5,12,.,TGTGCCAGCAGTTACCTTCTCGTGGGCTACACCTTC,CASSYLLVGYTF
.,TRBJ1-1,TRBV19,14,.,TGTGCCAGTAGTTTAAGTGAGGTCATCTCTGAAGCTTTCTTT,CASSLSEVISEAFF
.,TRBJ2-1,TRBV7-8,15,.,TGTGCCAGCAGCTCCAGGGTACGCTCCTACAATGAGCAGTTCTTC,CASSSRVRSYNEQFF
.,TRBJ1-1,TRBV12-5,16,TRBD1,TGTGCTAGTGGTTTGGCACAGGGGGCGGTGAACACTGAAGCTTTCTTT,CASGLAQGAVNTEAFF
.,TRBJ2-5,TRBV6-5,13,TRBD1,TGTGCCAGCAGTAACAGGGGGCGAGAGACCCAGTACTTC,CASSNRGRETQYF
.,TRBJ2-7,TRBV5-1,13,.,TGCGCCAGCAGTCCCGACTCCAACTACGAGCAGTACTTC,CASSPDSNYEQYF
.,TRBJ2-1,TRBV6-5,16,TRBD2,TGTGCCAGCAGTTACCGGATAGCGGGGGGGCCCTATGAGCAGTTCTTC,CASSYRIAGGPYEQFF
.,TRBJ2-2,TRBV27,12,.,TGTGCCAGCAGTTTTTCAACCGGGGAGCTGTTTTTT,CASSFSTGELFF
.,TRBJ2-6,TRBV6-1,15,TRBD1,TGTGCCAGCCAAGGGGGCACGGGGGGGGCCAACGTCCTGACTTTC,CASQGGTGGANVLTF
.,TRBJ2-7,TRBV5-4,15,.,TGTGCCAGCAGCCGGGGAGGCCAGGTCGGCCACGAGCAGTACTTC,CASSRGGQVGHEQYF
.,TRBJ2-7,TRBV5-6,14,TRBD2,TGTGCCAGCAGCGCCGGGACTACGCCCTACGAGCAGTACTTC,CASSAGTTPYEQYF
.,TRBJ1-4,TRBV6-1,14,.,TGTGCCACTACACTGGCAACGGGGGTGGAAAAACTGTTTTTT,CATTLATGVEKLFF
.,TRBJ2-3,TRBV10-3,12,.,TGTGCCATCAGTTCGGGGGACAGCGGACAGTATTTT,CAISSGDSGQYF
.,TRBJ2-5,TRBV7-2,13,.,TGTGCCAGCAGCTTGACTACCGCCTCGAGTGGTTACTTC,CASSLTTASSGYF
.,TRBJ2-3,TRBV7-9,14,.,TGTGCCAGCAGCTTATGGTCCCACACAGATACGCAGTATTTT,CASSLWSHTDTQYF
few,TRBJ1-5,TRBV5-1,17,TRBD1,TGCGCCAGCAGCTTGGAACCCGGGACAGGGGACAATCAGCCCCAGCATTTT,CASSLEPGTGDNQPQHF
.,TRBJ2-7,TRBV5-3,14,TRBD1,TGTGCCAGAAGCCTCCGGGACAGCGCATACGAGCAGTACTTC,CARSLRDSAYEQYF
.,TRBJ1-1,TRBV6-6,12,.,TGTGCCAGTTCGAGGGGGAACACTGAAGCTTTCTTT,CASSRGNTEAFF
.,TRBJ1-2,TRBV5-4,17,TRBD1,TGTGCCAGCAGCTTGGGGTCTGACAGGGACCTTTGGGATGGCTACACCTTC,CASSLGSDRDLWDGYTF
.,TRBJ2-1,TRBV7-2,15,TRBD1,TGTGCCAGCAGCCCTCAGGGGGCAGCCTACAATGAGCAGTTCTTC,CASSPQGAAYNEQFF
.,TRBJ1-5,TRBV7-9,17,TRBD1,TGTGCCAGCAGCCCCGGGACAGGGGGCGAGGAATTGCAGCCCCAGCATTTT,CASSPGTGGEELQPQHF
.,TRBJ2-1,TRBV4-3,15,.,TGCGCCAGCAGCCCCCATCTAGGGCCAGGCAATGAGCAGTTCTTC,CASSPHLGPGNEQFF
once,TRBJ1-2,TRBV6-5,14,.,TGTGCCAGCAGTTACGGGCGGAGGCTTTATGGCTACACCTTC,CASSYGRRLYGYTF
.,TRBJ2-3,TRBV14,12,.,TGTGCCAGCAGCCAAGTAGGGGATACGCAGTATTTT,CASSQVGDTQYF
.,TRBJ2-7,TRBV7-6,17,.,TGTGCCAGCAGCTTAGCGACGTTGTCTAGTGGTTCCTACGAGCAGTACTTC,CASSLATLSSGSYEQYF
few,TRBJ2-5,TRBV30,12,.,TGTGCCTGGAGTAGAGGGGGGGAGACCCAGTACTTC,CAWSRGGETQYF
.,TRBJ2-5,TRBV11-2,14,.,TGTGCCAGCAGCGTTAGCCAGGAGCGAGAGACCCAGTACTTC,CASSVSQERETQYF
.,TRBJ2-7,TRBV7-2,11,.,TGTGCCAGCAGGAGCTCCTACGAGCAGTACTTC,CASRSSYEQYF
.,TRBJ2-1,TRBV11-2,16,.,TGTGCCAGCAGCTTAAGGGCTCCCGACTCCTACAATGAGCAGTTCTTC,CASSLRAPDSYNEQFF
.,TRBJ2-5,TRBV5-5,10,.,TGTGCCAGCAGCTCGGAGACCCAGTACTTC,CASSSETQYF
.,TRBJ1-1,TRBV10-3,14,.,TGTGCCATCAGTGTTCAGGGGACCTACACTGAAGCTTTCTTT,CAISVQGTYTEAFF
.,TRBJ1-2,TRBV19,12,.,TGTGCCAGTAGTATAGAGGGCAGTAACTACACCTTC,CASSIEGSNYTF
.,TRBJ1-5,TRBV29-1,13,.,TGCAGCGTTGTAGGGGACCACAATCAGCCCCAGCATTTT,CSVVGDHNQPQHF